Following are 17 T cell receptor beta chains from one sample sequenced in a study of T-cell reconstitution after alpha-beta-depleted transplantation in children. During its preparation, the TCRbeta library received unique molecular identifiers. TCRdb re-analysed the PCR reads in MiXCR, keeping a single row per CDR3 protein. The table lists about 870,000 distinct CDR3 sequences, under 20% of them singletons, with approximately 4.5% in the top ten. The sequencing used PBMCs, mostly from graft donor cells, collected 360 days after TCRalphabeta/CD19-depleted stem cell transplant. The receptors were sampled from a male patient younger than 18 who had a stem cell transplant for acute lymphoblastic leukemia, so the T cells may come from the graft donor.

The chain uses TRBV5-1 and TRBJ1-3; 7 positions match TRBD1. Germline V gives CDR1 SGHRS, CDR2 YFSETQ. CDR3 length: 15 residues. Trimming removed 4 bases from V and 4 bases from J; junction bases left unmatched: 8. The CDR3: CASSLFSGGGNTIYF. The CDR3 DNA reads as TGCGCCAGCAGCCTATTCTCAGGGGGAGGAAACACCATATATTTT.

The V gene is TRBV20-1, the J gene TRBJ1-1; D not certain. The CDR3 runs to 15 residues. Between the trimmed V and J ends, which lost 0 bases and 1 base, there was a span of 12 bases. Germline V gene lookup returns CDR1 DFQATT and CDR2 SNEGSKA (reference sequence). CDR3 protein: CSAREQLSRNTEAFF. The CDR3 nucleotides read TGCAGTGCTAGAGAACAGCTCTCGAGGAACACTGAAGCTTTCTTT.

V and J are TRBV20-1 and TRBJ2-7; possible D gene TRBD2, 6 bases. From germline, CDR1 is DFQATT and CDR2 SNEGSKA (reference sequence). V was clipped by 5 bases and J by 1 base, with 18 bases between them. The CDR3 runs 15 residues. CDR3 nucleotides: TGCAGTGCTGTCTTTGGGACGGGAGCGTCCTACGAGCAGTACTTC. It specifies CSAVFGTGASYEQYF.

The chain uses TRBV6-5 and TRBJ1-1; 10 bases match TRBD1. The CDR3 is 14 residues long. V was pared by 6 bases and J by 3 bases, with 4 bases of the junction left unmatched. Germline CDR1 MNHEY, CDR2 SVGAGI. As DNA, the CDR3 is TGTGCCAGCAGCCATGGGACAGGGGACACTGAAGCTTTCTTT. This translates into CASSHGTGDTEAFF.

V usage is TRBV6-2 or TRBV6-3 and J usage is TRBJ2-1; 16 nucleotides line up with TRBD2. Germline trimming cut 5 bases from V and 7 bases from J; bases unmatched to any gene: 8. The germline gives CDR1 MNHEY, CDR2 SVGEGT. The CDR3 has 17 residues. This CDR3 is CASSSYGTSGRGNEQFF. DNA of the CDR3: TGTGCCAGCAGTAGCTACGGGACTAGCGGGAGGGGGAATGAGCAGTTCTTC.

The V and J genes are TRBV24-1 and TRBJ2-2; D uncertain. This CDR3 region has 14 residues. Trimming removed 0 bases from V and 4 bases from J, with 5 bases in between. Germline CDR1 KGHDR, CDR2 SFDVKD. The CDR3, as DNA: TGTGCCACCAGTGATTTGCCGGCCACCGGGGAGCTGTTTTTT. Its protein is CATSDLPATGELFF.

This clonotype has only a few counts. This CDR3 reads CASSQDFLAESTDTQYF. As DNA, the CDR3 is TGTGCCAGCAGCCAAGATTTTCTAGCGGAGAGCACAGATACGCAGTATTTT. The rearrangement uses TRBV4-2 and TRBJ2-3; 7 positions match TRBD2. Germline V gene sequence: CDR1 LGHNA, CDR2 YNFKEQ. Unmatched junction bases numbered 6, after V lost 0 bases and J lost 0 bases. This CDR3 region has 17 residues.

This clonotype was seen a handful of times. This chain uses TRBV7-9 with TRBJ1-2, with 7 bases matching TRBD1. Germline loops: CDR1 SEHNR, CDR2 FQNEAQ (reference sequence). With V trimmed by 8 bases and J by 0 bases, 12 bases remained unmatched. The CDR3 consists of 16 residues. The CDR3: CASVEQRGPPNYGYTF. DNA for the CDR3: TGTGCCAGCGTCGAACAGAGGGGGCCTCCTAACTATGGCTACACCTTC.

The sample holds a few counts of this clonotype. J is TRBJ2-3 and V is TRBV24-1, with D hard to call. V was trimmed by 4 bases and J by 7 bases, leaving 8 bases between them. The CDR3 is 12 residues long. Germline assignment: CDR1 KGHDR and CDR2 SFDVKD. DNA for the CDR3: TGTGCCACCAGTGACAGCATTAATACGCAGTATTTT. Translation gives CATSDSINTQYF.

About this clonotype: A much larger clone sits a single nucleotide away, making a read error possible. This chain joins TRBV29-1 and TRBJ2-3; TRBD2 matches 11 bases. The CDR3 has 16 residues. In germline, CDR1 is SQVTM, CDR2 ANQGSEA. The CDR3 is CSVGSKLAGEYYTQDF. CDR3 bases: TGCAGCGTGGGATCGAAACTAGCGGGAGAATATTATACGCAGGATTTT.

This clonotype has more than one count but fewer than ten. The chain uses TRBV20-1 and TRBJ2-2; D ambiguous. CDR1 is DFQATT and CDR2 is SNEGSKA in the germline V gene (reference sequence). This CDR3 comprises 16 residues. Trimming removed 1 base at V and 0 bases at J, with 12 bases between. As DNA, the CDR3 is TGCAGTGCTAGAGTTACTCATCGGCCGAACACCGGGGAGCTGTTTTTT. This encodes CSARVTHRPNTGELFF.

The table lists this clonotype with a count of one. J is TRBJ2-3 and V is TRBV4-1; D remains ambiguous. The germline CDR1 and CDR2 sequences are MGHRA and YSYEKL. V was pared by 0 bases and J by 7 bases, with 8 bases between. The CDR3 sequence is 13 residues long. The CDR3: CASSQDRLYTQYF. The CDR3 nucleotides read TGCGCCAGCAGCCAAGATCGCCTTTATACGCAGTATTTT.

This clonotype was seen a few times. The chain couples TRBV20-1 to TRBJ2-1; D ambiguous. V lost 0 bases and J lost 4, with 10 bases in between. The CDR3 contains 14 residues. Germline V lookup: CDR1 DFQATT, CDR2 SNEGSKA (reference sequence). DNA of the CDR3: TGCAGTGCTAGAGATACCGTTGTTTACAATGAGCAGTTCTTC. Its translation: CSARDTVVYNEQFF.

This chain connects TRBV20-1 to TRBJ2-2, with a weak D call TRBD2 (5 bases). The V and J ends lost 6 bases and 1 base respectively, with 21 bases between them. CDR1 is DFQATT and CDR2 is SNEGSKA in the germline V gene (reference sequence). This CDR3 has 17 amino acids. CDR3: CSARGLGKRKNTGELFF. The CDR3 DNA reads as TGCAGTGCCCGCGGATTAGGAAAGCGGAAGAACACCGGGGAGCTGTTTTTT.

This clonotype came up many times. The CDR3 DNA follows: TGTGCCAGTAGCTTCGATATAGGGGAGCTGTTTTTT. Protein: CASSFDIGELFF. The chain is built from TRBV19 and TRBJ2-2; D gene ambiguous. Trimming pared 6 bases from V and 8 bases from J, leaving 10 bases between. From germline, CDR1 is LNHDA and CDR2 SQIVND (reference sequence). The CDR3 is made up of 12 amino acids.

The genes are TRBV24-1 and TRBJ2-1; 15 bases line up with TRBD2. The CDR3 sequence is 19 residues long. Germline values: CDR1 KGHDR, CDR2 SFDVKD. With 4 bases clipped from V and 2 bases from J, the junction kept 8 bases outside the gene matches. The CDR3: CATSDSGLAGGRPYNEQFF. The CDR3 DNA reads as TGTGCCACCAGTGACTCCGGACTAGCGGGAGGGCGGCCCTACAATGAGCAGTTCTTC.

The CDR3 spells CASSFYGLAGGSTDTQYF. In DNA form, the CDR3 reads TGTGCCAGCAGCTTCTATGGACTAGCGGGGGGCAGCACAGATACGCAGTATTTT. The rearrangement joins TRBV7-3 to TRBJ2-3; 14 positions match TRBD2. Germline values: CDR1 SGHTA, CDR2 FQGTGA. The CDR3 consists of 18 residues. Trimming cost V 3 bases and J 0 bases; bases outside gene matches: 5.